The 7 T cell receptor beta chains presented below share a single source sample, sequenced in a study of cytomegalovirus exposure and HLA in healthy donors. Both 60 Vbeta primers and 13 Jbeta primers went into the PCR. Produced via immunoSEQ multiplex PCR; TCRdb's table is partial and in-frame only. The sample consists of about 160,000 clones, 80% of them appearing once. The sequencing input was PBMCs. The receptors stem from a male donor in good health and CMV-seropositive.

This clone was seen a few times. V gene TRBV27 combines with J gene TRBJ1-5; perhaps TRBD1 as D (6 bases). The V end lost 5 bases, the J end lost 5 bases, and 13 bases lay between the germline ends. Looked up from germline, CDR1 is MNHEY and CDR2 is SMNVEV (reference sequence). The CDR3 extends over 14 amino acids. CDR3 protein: CASSTNRAYQPQHF. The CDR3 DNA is TGTGCCAGCAGTACCAACAGGGCGTATCAGCCCCAGCATTTT.

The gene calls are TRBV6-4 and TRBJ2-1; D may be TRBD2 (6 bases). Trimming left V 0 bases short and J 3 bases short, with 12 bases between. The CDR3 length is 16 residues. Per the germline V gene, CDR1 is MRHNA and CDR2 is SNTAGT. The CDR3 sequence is CASSDSGGADYNEQFF. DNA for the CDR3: TGTGCCAGCAGTGACTCCGGCGGGGCGGACTACAATGAGCAGTTCTTC.

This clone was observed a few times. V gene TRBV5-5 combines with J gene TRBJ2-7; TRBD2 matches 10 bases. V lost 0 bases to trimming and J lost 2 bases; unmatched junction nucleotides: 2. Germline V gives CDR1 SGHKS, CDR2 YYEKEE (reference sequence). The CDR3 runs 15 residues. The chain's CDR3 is CASSLGTSGTYEQYF. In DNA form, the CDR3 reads TGTGCCAGCAGCTTGGGGACTAGCGGAACCTACGAGCAGTACTTC.

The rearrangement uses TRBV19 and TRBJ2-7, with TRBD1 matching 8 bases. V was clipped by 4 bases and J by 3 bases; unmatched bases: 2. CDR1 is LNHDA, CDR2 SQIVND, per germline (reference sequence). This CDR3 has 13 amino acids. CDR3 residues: CASSTGQGYEQYF. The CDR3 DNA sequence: TGTGCCAGTAGTACCGGACAGGGCTACGAGCAGTACTTC.

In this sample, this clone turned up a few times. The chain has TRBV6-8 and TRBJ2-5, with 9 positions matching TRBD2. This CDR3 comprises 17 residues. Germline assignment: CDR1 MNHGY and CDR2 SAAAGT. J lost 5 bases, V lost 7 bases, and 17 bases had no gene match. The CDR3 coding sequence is TGTGCCAGCATGTGGTTCCTAGCGGGGCGGGCCCAGGAGACCCAGTACTTC. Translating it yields CASMWFLAGRAQETQYF.

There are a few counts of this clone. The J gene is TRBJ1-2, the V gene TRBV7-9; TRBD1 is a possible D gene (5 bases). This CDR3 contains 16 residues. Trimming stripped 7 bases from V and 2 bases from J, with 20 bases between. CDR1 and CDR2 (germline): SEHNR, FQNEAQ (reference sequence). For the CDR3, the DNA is TGTGCCAGCACCTTTTCCCGTAGTAGGGGCAACTATGGCTACACCTTC. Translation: CASTFSRSRGNYGYTF.

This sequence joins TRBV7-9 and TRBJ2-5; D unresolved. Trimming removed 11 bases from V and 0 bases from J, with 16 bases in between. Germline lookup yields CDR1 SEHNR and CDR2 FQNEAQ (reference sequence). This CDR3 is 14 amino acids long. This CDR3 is CAASLASYQETQYF. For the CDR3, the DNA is TGTGCCGCGAGCTTAGCATCGTACCAAGAGACCCAGTACTTC. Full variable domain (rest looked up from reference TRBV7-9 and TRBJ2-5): DTGVSQNPRHKITKRGQNVTFRCDPISEHNRLYWYRQTLGQGPEFLTYFQNEAQLEKSRLLSDRFSAERPKGSFSTLEIQRTEQGDSAMYLCAASLASYQETQYFGPGTRLLVL.